Shown below are 30 T cell receptor beta chains from a single sample sequenced in a study of OX40 agonist ivuxolimab in advanced cancers. Clones were sequenced by immunoSEQ multiplex PCR, and TCRdb holds only the in-frame ones, with some missing. The sample lists 70,000 to 95,000 clones, approximately 91% occurring once. The sequenced sample was CD4+ or CD8+ T cells sorted from blood, obtained in a trial of the OX40 agonist ivuxolimab. Receptors originate from an adult with an advanced solid tumor such as melanoma, head and neck, liver or kidney cancer.

The chain has TRBV7-2 and TRBJ2-2, with a possible D match to TRBD2 (5 bases). CDR3 length: 14 amino acids. The germline CDR1 and CDR2 sequences are SGHTA and FQGNSA. V was cut by 5 bases and J by 4 bases, with 11 bases left in between. Written as DNA, the CDR3 is TGTGCCAGCAGCCCCCTGAGCGGCACCGGGGAGCTGTTTTTT. Translation: CASSPLSGTGELFF.

The rearrangement uses TRBV15 and TRBJ2-6; the match to TRBD1 covers 8 bases. V was pared by 2 bases and J by 2 bases, with 2 bases of the junction left unmatched. Germline V lookup: CDR1 LNHNV, CDR2 YYDKDF (reference sequence). The CDR3 length is 16 residues. CDR3 sequence reads: CATSRPTGAGANVLTF. In DNA form, the CDR3 reads TGTGCCACCAGCAGACCGACAGGGGCTGGGGCCAACGTCCTGACTTTC.

CDR3 protein: CASSQNSVYEQYF. CDR3 bases: TGTGCCAGCAGCCAAAACTCGGTGTACGAGCAGTACTTC. The rearrangement links TRBV14 to TRBJ2-5; D remains ambiguous. The better agreement between TRBJ2-7 and the DNA end casts doubt on the J call. The CDR3 consists of 13 residues. Germline values: CDR1 SGHDN, CDR2 FVKESK.

The genes are TRBV6-4 and TRBJ2-2; no clear D. Trimming shortened V by 5 bases and J by 4 bases, and 14 bases separated the two germline ends. From germline, CDR1 is MRHNA and CDR2 SNTAGT. CDR3 length: 15 amino acids. CDR3 in amino acids: CASSPHGLGTGELFF. CDR3 coding DNA: TGTGCCAGCAGTCCGCATGGGCTAGGCACCGGGGAGCTGTTTTTT.

This clone was detected only a few times. The gene calls are TRBV2 and TRBJ1-5; D is unresolved. This CDR3 region has 12 residues. Trimming stripped 5 bases from V and 4 bases from J, with 6 bases between. CDR1 is SNHLY and CDR2 is FYNNEI in the germline V gene. Here the CDR3 reads CASSSPNQPQHF. As DNA, the CDR3 is TGTGCCAGCAGTTCCCCTAATCAGCCCCAGCATTTT.

This clone occurred once. The chain has TRBV5-6 and TRBJ1-2; 8 nucleotides align to TRBD1. V was clipped by 2 bases and J by 10 bases; unmatched bases: 10. The germline gives CDR1 SGHDT, CDR2 YYEEEE. This CDR3 is 14 amino acids long. The DNA for the CDR3 is TGTGCCAGCAGCTTCCGGGACAGGAGACATGACTACACCTTC. Amino acid sequence: CASSFRDRRHDYTF. The whole variable domain, remainder taken from reference TRBV5-6 and TRBJ1-2, is DAGVTQSPTHLIKTRGQQVTLRCSPKSGHDTVSWYQQALGQGPQFIFQYYEEEERQRGNFPDRFSGHQFPNYSSELNVNALLLGDSALYLCASSFRDRRHDYTFGSGTRLTVV.

The chain has TRBV19 and TRBJ1-1, with D possibly being TRBD1 (6 bases). Deletions cut 7 bases from V and 7 bases from J, with 19 bases between. This CDR3 comprises 14 residues. Germline V gene sequence: CDR1 LNHDA, CDR2 SQIVND (reference sequence). The CDR3 coding sequence is TGTGCCAGTACCCCGAGGGCCGGGGGCCTTGAAGCTTTCTTT. Translated, it gives CASTPRAGGLEAFF.

This rearrangement joins TRBV6-6 to TRBJ1-1; TRBD1 aligns across 9 bases. The germline CDR1 and CDR2 sequences are MNHNY and SVGAGI (reference sequence). Unmatched junction bases numbered 4, after V lost 5 bases and J lost 0 bases. CDR3 length: 15 residues. For the CDR3, the DNA is TGTGCCAGCAGTATGGACAGGGGCATGAACACTGAAGCTTTCTTT. As protein: CASSMDRGMNTEAFF.

This clone was detected a few times. The V call is TRBV18, the J call TRBJ1-2, with 9 bases aligning to TRBD1. J lost 8 bases, V lost 4 bases, and 8 bases had no gene match. Germline V CDR1 and CDR2: KGHSH, LQKENI. This CDR3 is built from 14 residues. For the CDR3, the DNA is TGTGCCAGCTCACTCCGACAGGGGGACAAGGGCTACACCTTC. Translation: CASSLRQGDKGYTF.

The rearrangement links TRBV30 to TRBJ2-3, with D possibly being TRBD1 (6 bases). Germline assignment: CDR1 GTSNPN and CDR2 SVGIG (reference sequence). The CDR3 runs to 12 residues. V was clipped by 8 bases and J by 6 bases, with 15 bases between them. In DNA form, the CDR3 reads TGTGCCGGCGGCCCGAGGGGGGATACGCAGTATTTT. Protein: CAGGPRGDTQYF.

The chain has TRBV6-6 and TRBJ1-2; 9 bases fit TRBD1. Germline CDR1 is MNHNY and CDR2 is SVGAGI (reference sequence). The CDR3 sequence is 13 residues long. V trimming: 5 bases; J trimming: 9 bases; junction bases outside the gene matches: 7. CDR3 nucleotide sequence: TGTGCCAGCAGTCCCGGGACAGGGAAACGCTACACCTTC. This gives the protein CASSPGTGKRYTF.

This chain connects TRBV19 to TRBJ2-5; D might be TRBD2 (6 bases). CDR3 length: 14 amino acids. Germline V gene lookup returns CDR1 LNHDA and CDR2 SQIVND (reference sequence). V shed 3 bases and J shed 5 bases, with 13 bases lying between them. This chain's CDR3 is CASSMFGRRETQYF. CDR3 nucleotide sequence: TGTGCCAGTAGTATGTTCGGGAGACGGGAGACCCAGTACTTC.

The chain links TRBV6-1 to TRBJ2-5; D unresolved. V lost 0 bases and J lost 5, with 4 bases in between. Germline assignment: CDR1 MNHNS and CDR2 SASEGT. The CDR3 length is 12 residues. CDR3 sequence: CASSEAKETQYF. In DNA, the CDR3 is TGTGCCAGCAGTGAAGCTAAGGAGACCCAGTACTTC.

This chain uses TRBV5-1 with TRBJ1-1; tentative D call: TRBD1 (6 bases). The V end lost 3 bases, the J end lost 4 bases, and 13 bases lay between the germline ends. The CDR3 is 14 residues long. Germline CDR1 SGHRS, CDR2 YFSETQ. The CDR3 loop is CASSSSGAPTEAFF. The DNA of the CDR3 is TGCGCCAGCAGCTCGTCAGGGGCGCCCACTGAAGCTTTCTTT.

This rearrangement joins TRBV7-9 to TRBJ2-1; TRBD2 matches at 10 bases. The CDR3 contains 15 residues. CDR1 is SEHNR, CDR2 FQNEAQ, per germline (reference sequence). J lost 10 bases, V lost 5 bases, and 11 bases had no gene match. This chain's CDR3 is CASSQTGTSVVEQFF. For the CDR3, the DNA is TGTGCCAGCAGCCAGACCGGGACTAGCGTTGTCGAGCAGTTCTTC.

This clone showed up just once. The chain employs TRBV5-1 and TRBJ2-7, with D perhaps being TRBD1 or TRBD2 (5 bases each). Germline assignment: CDR1 SGHRS and CDR2 YFSETQ. This CDR3 is 15 amino acids long. Trimming removed 4 bases from V and 6 bases from J, with 20 bases in between. CDR3: CASSPGGTSGSEQYF. CDR3 coding DNA: TGCGCCAGCAGCCCTGGGGGTACTAGTGGAAGCGAGCAGTACTTC.

The chain links TRBV5-4 to TRBJ2-7; D call uncertain. The CDR3 loop spans 13 amino acids. Germline CDR1 SGHNT, CDR2 YYREEE (reference sequence). V shed 0 bases and J shed 9 bases, with 13 bases lying between them. CDR3 DNA sequence: TGTGCCAGCAGCTTGGGTCCCCAACCGGGGCAGTACTTC. It codes for CASSLGPQPGQYF.

This clone was observed once. The gene calls are TRBV6-6 and TRBJ2-7, with 8 bases that match TRBD1. Per the germline V gene, CDR1 is MNHNY and CDR2 is SVGAGI (reference sequence). V was pared by 4 bases and J by 2 bases, with 7 bases of the junction left unmatched. The CDR3 has 15 amino acids. The CDR3 sequence: CASSLGQGATYEQYF. CDR3 DNA: TGTGCCAGCAGTTTAGGACAGGGCGCAACCTACGAGCAGTACTTC.

V and J are TRBV11-2 and TRBJ2-4; D unresolved. The CDR3 spans 13 residues. Germline loops: CDR1 SGHAT, CDR2 FQNNGV. Trimming removed 1 base at V and 3 bases at J, with 4 bases between. The CDR3 DNA is TGTGCCAGCAGCTTAGGGGTCAAAAACATTCAGTACTTC. It codes for CASSLGVKNIQYF.

The CDR3 DNA reads TGTGCCAGCAGTTCTCTAGCGGGGGGTCAAACCTACAATGAGCAGTTCTTC. Translation gives CASSSLAGGQTYNEQFF. This chain links TRBV7-2 with TRBJ2-1, with 11 bases fitting TRBD2. Germline values: CDR1 SGHTA, CDR2 FQGNSA. There are 17 residues in the CDR3. J gave up 2 bases and V 6 bases, and 9 bases lay outside the gene matches.

The chain links TRBV27 to TRBJ2-1; 15 bases match TRBD2. CDR3 length: 18 amino acids. V lost 6 bases, J lost 2 bases, and 8 bases stayed unmatched. The germline V gene encodes CDR1 MNHEY and CDR2 SMNVEV (reference sequence). The CDR3 reads CASRRTGTSGRTYNEQFF. CDR3 bases: TGTGCCAGCAGACGAACCGGGACTAGCGGGAGGACCTACAATGAGCAGTTCTTC.

J is TRBJ1-4 and V is TRBV29-1; maybe TRBD1 (6 bases). The CDR3 has 14 residues. In germline, CDR1 is SQVTM, CDR2 ANQGSEA. Trimming removed 4 bases at V and 8 bases at J, with 17 bases between. CDR3 bases: TGCAGCGTTGGGACAGCCGTTAAAGGGGAAAAACTGTTTTTT. It codes for CSVGTAVKGEKLFF. Full variable domain (missing parts from reference TRBV29-1 and TRBJ1-4): SAVISQKPSRDICQRGTSLTIQCQVDSQVTMMFWYRQQPGQSLTLIATANQGSEATYESGFVIDKFPISRPNLTFSTLTVSNMSPEDSSIYLCSVGTAVKGEKLFFGSGTQLSVL.

The V and J genes are TRBV7-3 and TRBJ2-1, with 9 bases aligning to TRBD2. Trimming at V came to 5 bases and at J to 5 bases, leaving 7 bases not matched to a gene. The germline V gene has CDR1 SGHTA and CDR2 FQGTGA. CDR3 size: 15 residues. The CDR3 nucleotides read TGTGCCAGCAGCCCTTGGGGGACTAGCAACAATGAGCAGTTCTTC. Encoded protein: CASSPWGTSNNEQFF.

The rearrangement uses TRBV5-6 and TRBJ1-5; weak D call: TRBD1 (5 bases). V was cut by 1 base and J by 6 bases, with 14 bases left in between. This CDR3 spans 15 amino acids. The germline gives CDR1 SGHDT, CDR2 YYEEEE. In DNA form, the CDR3 reads TGTGCCAGCAGCTTGTTACGGGACTATCTTCAGCCCCAGCATTTT. It encodes CASSLLRDYLQPQHF.

The V gene is TRBV27, the J gene TRBJ1-5, with D perhaps TRBD1 (6 bases). V was cut by 5 bases and J by 4 bases, with 12 bases left in between. This CDR3 is 14 amino acids long. Germline V gives CDR1 MNHEY, CDR2 SMNVEV (reference sequence). CDR3 DNA: TGTGCCAGCAGTCTAAACAGGGAGAATCAGCCCCAGCATTTT. Its protein is CASSLNRENQPQHF.

The V call is TRBV6-5, the J call TRBJ2-5; 7 bases align to TRBD1. The CDR3 contains 15 residues. Germline-derived CDR1 and CDR2 are MNHEY and SVGAGI. After removal of 6 bases from V and 2 bases from J, the junction contained 9 bases not matched to a gene. The chain's CDR3 is CASRSGTAIQETQYF. The CDR3 nucleotides are TGTGCCAGCAGATCCGGGACAGCAATACAAGAGACCCAGTACTTC.

This chain joins TRBV9 and TRBJ1-1; D is ambiguous. CDR3 size: 14 residues. The germline V gene encodes CDR1 SGDLS and CDR2 YYNGEE. The ends were cut back, 0 bases at V and 1 base at J, with 7 bases in the middle. CDR3 protein: CASSVGAENTEAFF. CDR3 bases: TGTGCCAGCAGCGTAGGGGCGGAGAACACTGAAGCTTTCTTT.

V is TRBV11-2 and J is TRBJ2-3; 10 nucleotides match TRBD2. V shed 5 bases and J 0 bases; nucleotides not matched to a gene: 2. Germline assignment: CDR1 SGHAT and CDR2 FQNNGV. The CDR3 contains 15 residues. In nucleotides, the CDR3 is TGTGCCAGCAGCACTAGCGGGATTAGCACAGATACGCAGTATTTT. Its translation is CASSTSGISTDTQYF.

The genes are TRBV27 and TRBJ1-1; D might be TRBD1 (6 bases). Deletions cut 5 bases from V and 0 bases from J, with 25 bases between. This CDR3 is built from 19 residues. The germline V gene has CDR1 MNHEY and CDR2 SMNVEV (reference sequence). CDR3 in DNA: TGTGCCAGCAGTCGCTCTGGCAGGGGCATAATCTTCATGAACACTGAAGCTTTCTTT. This sequence encodes CASSRSGRGIIFMNTEAFF.

The genes are TRBV28 and TRBJ2-6; D is possibly TRBD1 (6 bases). The germline gives CDR1 MDHEN, CDR2 SYDVKM. The CDR3 totals 14 residues. Trimming left V 6 bases short and J 2 bases short, with 8 bases between. The CDR3, as DNA: TGTGCCAGCAGAACAGGGACTGGGGCCAACGTCCTGACTTTC. Protein: CASRTGTGANVLTF.